This is a list of T cell receptor beta chains from one sample in a study of cytomegalovirus exposure and HLA in healthy donors. Measured with immunoSEQ multiplex PCR; TCRdb has only the in-frame clones, and not every one. Here the sample spans over 200,000 clones, roughly 91% being singletons. Sequences were obtained from PBMCs. These receptors originate from a woman aged 18-29 years in good health and CMV-seropositive. CDR3s include the opening cysteine and the closing phenylalanine or tryptophan. A D gene is named only where the DNA matches it firmly. Some rows have no size entry. The others give once, few or many, or a class for an expanded clone.

clone_size,j_call,d_call,v_call,cdr3_aa,cdr3_nt
-,TRBJ2-3,TRBD1,TRBV2,CASWGQAEDTQYF,TGTGCCAGCTGGGGACAGGCGGAAGATACGCAGTATTTT
few,TRBJ1-2,TRBD1,TRBV11-2,CASSSTRDSTHGYTF,TGTGCCAGCAGTTCCACACGGGACAGTACGCATGGCTACACCTTC
-,TRBJ1-2,TRBD1,TRBV7-8,CASSLPGQGARGYGYTF,TGTGCCAGCAGCTTACCGGGACAGGGGGCAAGAGGCTATGGCTACACCTTC
-,TRBJ2-1,-,TRBV9,CASSVGLRSVEQFF,TGTGCCAGCAGCGTAGGATTGCGGTCGGTTGAGCAGTTCTTC
-,TRBJ2-3,TRBD1,TRBV19,CASRSGGDTQYF,TGTGCCAGTAGATCAGGGGGAGATACGCAGTATTTT
many,TRBJ2-7,TRBD1,TRBV4-1,CASSLGQGSSYEQYF,TGCGCCAGCAGCCTGGGACAGGGTAGCTCCTACGAGCAGTACTTC
-,TRBJ2-2,-,TRBV5-4,CASTSDSNTGELFF,TGTGCCAGCACCTCAGACTCGAACACCGGGGAGCTGTTTTTT
-,TRBJ1-1,-,TRBV13,CASSSIWTRRTEAFF,TGTGCCAGCAGCTCCATCTGGACACGTCGCACTGAAGCTTTCTTT
-,TRBJ2-1,TRBD2,TRBV27,CASTLNPGLAVPNEQFF,TGTGCCAGCACCCTAAACCCGGGACTAGCCGTACCCAATGAGCAGTTCTTC
-,TRBJ2-4,-,TRBV28,CASGDDMLAKNIQYF,TGTGCCAGCGGAGACGATATGCTAGCCAAAAACATTCAGTACTTC
-,TRBJ1-2,-,TRBV30,CAWTESNYGYTF,TGTGCCTGGACAGAATCGAACTATGGCTACACCTTC
-,TRBJ1-1,TRBD1,TRBV7-6,CASSLRGPNTEAFF,TGTGCCAGCAGCTTAAGGGGGCCTAACACTGAAGCTTTCTTT
-,TRBJ2-1,-,TRBV11-1,CASSLEGALYNEQFF,TGTGCCAGCAGCTTAGAAGGGGCGCTATACAATGAGCAGTTCTTC
once,TRBJ2-7,TRBD1,TRBV30,CAWSPGQGGEQYF,TGTGCCTGGAGTCCGGGACAGGGCGGCGAGCAGTACTTC
-,TRBJ1-5,-,TRBV5-6,CASSFQQGGQPQHF,TGTGCCAGCAGCTTCCAACAGGGTGGACAGCCCCAGCATTTT
-,TRBJ2-7,TRBD2,TRBV7-2,CASSFSLSSGSRSYEQYF,TGTGCCAGCAGCTTCTCATTGTCTAGCGGGAGCCGATCGTACGAGCAGTACTTC
-,TRBJ1-2,TRBD1,TRBV11-2,CASSLLRDREFVRYGYTF,TGTGCCAGCAGCTTGCTCCGGGACAGGGAGTTCGTACGGTATGGCTACACCTTC
-,TRBJ2-4,-,TRBV16,CASSQYREGQAKNIQYF,TGTGCCAGCAGCCAATACCGGGAAGGGCAAGCCAAAAACATTCAGTACTTC
-,TRBJ2-6,-,TRBV2,CASSRARISGANVLTF,TGTGCCAGCAGTCGAGCCAGGATCTCTGGGGCCAACGTCCTGACTTTC
-,TRBJ1-3,TRBD1,TRBV9,CASSARTGSGNTIYF,TGTGCCAGCAGCGCTCGGACAGGGTCTGGAAACACCATATATTTT
-,TRBJ1-2,TRBD1,TRBV5-1,CASSQDRNNYGYTF,TGCGCCAGCAGCCAGGACAGGAACAACTATGGCTACACCTTC
-,TRBJ2-3,TRBD2,TRBV30,CAWSVSSGRADTQYF,TGTGCCTGGAGTGTATCTAGCGGGAGAGCAGATACGCAGTATTTT
-,TRBJ2-7,-,TRBV11-2,CASSFGGREDEQYF,TGTGCCAGCAGCTTCGGGGGGCGGGAAGACGAGCAGTACTTC
-,TRBJ1-1,TRBD1,TRBV7-9,CASSSRTGRSEAFF,TGTGCCAGCAGCTCCCGGACAGGGCGATCTGAAGCTTTCTTT
-,TRBJ2-3,TRBD1,TRBV9,CASSYLDRVQDTQYF,TGTGCCAGCAGCTACTTGGACAGGGTTCAAGATACGCAGTATTTT
-,TRBJ1-2,-,TRBV6-6,CASSYSGADSNYGYTF,TGTGCCAGCAGTTATTCAGGGGCTGATTCTAACTATGGCTACACCTTC
-,TRBJ1-1,-,TRBV7-8,CASSRPPEAAFF,TGTGCCAGCAGCCGTCCCCCCGAAGCTGCTTTCTTT
-,TRBJ2-7,TRBD1,TRBV30,CAWSADGTDTYEQYF,TGTGCCTGGAGTGCGGACGGGACAGATACCTACGAGCAGTACTTC
-,TRBJ2-2,-,TRBV5-1,CASSAGTRGTGELFF,TGCGCCAGCAGCGCCGGGACACGTGGCACCGGGGAGCTGTTTTTT
-,TRBJ2-7,-,TRBV27,CASSLSRGRNFYEQYF,TGTGCCAGCAGTTTATCGCGTGGCAGGAATTTCTACGAGCAGTACTTC
-,TRBJ2-7,TRBD1,TRBV19,CASSIGGTGTYEQYF,TGTGCCAGTAGTATAGGAGGGACAGGGACCTACGAGCAGTACTTC
-,TRBJ2-1,TRBD2,TRBV6-8,CASSYGLAEDNEQFF,TGTGCCAGCAGTTATGGACTAGCGGAGGACAATGAGCAGTTCTTC
-,TRBJ2-6,-,TRBV6-1,CASSEVQGFDSGANVLTF,TGTGCCAGCAGTGAAGTACAGGGTTTTGACTCTGGGGCCAACGTCCTGACTTTC
-,TRBJ2-1,TRBD2,TRBV18,CASSKTSGTFLSYNEQFF,TGTGCCAGCTCAAAGACTAGCGGGACTTTTTTGTCCTACAATGAGCAGTTCTTC
-,TRBJ2-3,-,TRBV7-9,CASSFRGVAASTDTQYF,TGTGCCAGCAGCTTTCGCGGAGTAGCGGCTAGCACAGATACGCAGTATTTT
-,TRBJ1-1,-,TRBV27,CASSFKQGSTEAFF,TGTGCCAGCAGTTTCAAACAGGGTTCTACTGAAGCTTTCTTT
-,TRBJ1-1,-,TRBV7-9,CASSPKNMNTEAFF,TGTGCCAGCAGCCCCAAGAACATGAACACTGAAGCTTTCTTT
once,TRBJ1-1,-,TRBV5-4,CASSPPAGLNTEAFF,TGTGCCAGCAGCCCCCCGGCGGGGTTGAACACTGAAGCTTTCTTT
-,TRBJ1-2,-,TRBV12-5,CASGLPPGGSYGYTF,TGTGCTAGTGGTTTGCCACCGGGGGGTTCCTATGGCTACACCTTC
-,TRBJ2-1,TRBD2,TRBV6-1,CASSVLAGGPNEQFF,TGTGCCAGCAGTGTTTTAGCGGGAGGGCCCAATGAGCAGTTCTTC
-,TRBJ2-1,-,TRBV27,CASSPQPSPLSYNEQFF,TGTGCCAGCAGTCCCCAACCTAGTCCACTCTCCTACAATGAGCAGTTCTTC